This TCR beta chain derives from a study of CD8 T cells in Susac syndrome. Study-level results: Susac-specific public clones were found in total CD8+ and CD8+ TEMRA repertoires, numbering 15 to 20 and five, respectively.

On this clonotype itself: Antigen: not known.

0.5 to 1 ug RNA was reverse transcribed with random hexamers. A single record per CDR3 protein comes from TCRdb applying MiXCR to the immunoSEQ multiplex PCR reads. The profile shows under 110,000 distinct CDR3 sequences, around 94% of them singletons. The germline CDR1 and CDR2 sequences are SGDLS and YYNGEE. The CDR3 is 17 residues long. With 3 bases clipped from V and 2 bases from J, the junction kept 10 bases outside the gene matches. The authors carried out high-throughput sequencing of TCR beta. They applied it to CD8+ and CD4+ T cells obtained from blood. Definite or probable Susac syndrome was diagnosed using recently defined diagnostic criteria. TEMRA cells were FACS-enriched, while CD8+ and CD4+ T cells were negatively isolated.

The sample was CD8+ T cells from PBMCs. J is TRBJ2-3 and V is TRBV9; TRBD2 aligns across 9 bases. The TCR comes from a human donor with Susac syndrome. In DNA, the CDR3 is TGTGCCAGCAGCGCCACCCCCGGGACTAGCCCCACAGATACGCAGTATTTT. Its translation is CASSATPGTSPTDTQYF.